This T cell receptor beta chain was retrieved from a study of siplizumab effects on memory and regulatory T cells. The data were produced by immunoSEQ multiplex PCR, yet TCRdb's version contains in-frame clones alone and is incomplete. The sample lists roughly 62,000 clones; 85% to 95% were seen once. This clone was recorded once. What it binds is unknown. Deletions cut 0 bases from V and 3 bases from J, with 13 bases between. CDR3 length: 15 amino acids. The germline CDR1 and CDR2 sequences are SGHRS and YFSETQ. Findings of the study overall: Unstimulated subsets accounted for the mapping of only a minor share of the clones that were alloreactive. Some alloreactive sequences were traceable to unstimulated CD4+ memory cells, and siplizumab significantly reduced them. No assignable naive or memory phenotype existed for roughly 75-95% of proliferating CD4+ or CD8+ clones. Memory cells seemed less diverse than naive T cells, which also seemed major contributors to the alloresponse.

The specimen was CD8+ T cells sorted from blood. This chain connects TRBV5-1 to TRBJ2-7; D is undetermined. The sequence was collected from a human donor in good health. CDR3 sequence (DNA): TGCGCCAGCAGCTTGGAGGGAAACCCTGGCTACGAGCAGTACTTC. Translation: CASSLEGNPGYEQYF.